These 29 T cell receptor beta chains came from one sample sequenced in a study of T cell repertoires in cytomegalovirus infection. TCRdb passed the reads through MiXCR, listing each CDR3 protein once. Among fewer than 550,000 distinct CDR3 sequences listed, around 32% were seen once. Material for sequencing was PBMCs. The receptors stem from a human donor in good health (CMV status not recorded). Some clones in this sample may be carry-over from other donors' samples.

This clonotype was detected once. The chain has TRBV11-3 and TRBJ2-7; tentatively, D is TRBD2 (5 bases). The V and J ends lost 5 bases and 5 bases respectively, with 13 bases between them. The CDR3 totals 13 residues. Germline V gene sequence: CDR1 SGHNT, CDR2 YENEEA. The CDR3 region has the DNA TGTGCCAGCAGCATGACGGGGAGTCACGAGCAGTACTTC. It yields the protein CASSMTGSHEQYF.

For this clonotype: This could be a read error, since a much larger clone is one nucleotide away. The chain recombines TRBV7-8 with TRBJ1-6; TRBD1 might be the D (5 bases). This CDR3 has 17 amino acids. Germline CDR1 is SGHVS and CDR2 is FQNEAQ. V dropped 1 base and J dropped 7 bases, with 17 bases sitting between them. This chain's CDR3 is CASSLGGIVRENSPLHF. CDR3 nucleotides: TGTGCCAGCAGCTTAGGAGGTATTGTCAGGGAAAATTCACCCCTCCACTTT.

V usage is TRBV4-1 and J usage is TRBJ1-1; D remains unclear. The CDR3 runs to 12 residues. Germline assignment: CDR1 MGHRA and CDR2 YSYEKL. With 0 bases removed from V and 6 bases from J, the gap between germline ends came to 5 bases. The DNA of the CDR3 is TGCGCCAGCAGCCAAGATGGTGCTGAAGCTTTCTTT. It encodes CASSQDGAEAFF.

This clonotype occurred a few times. The chain combines TRBV11-2 with TRBJ2-7; D unclear. Trimming stripped 5 bases from V and 2 bases from J, with 10 bases between. The CDR3 spans 13 residues. In germline, CDR1 is SGHAT, CDR2 FQNNGV. DNA for the CDR3: TGTGCCAGCAGCGGGGTCCGCGCCTACGAGCAGTACTTC. Translating it yields CASSGVRAYEQYF. Variable domain in full (rest from reference TRBV11-2 and TRBJ2-7): EAGVAQSPRYKIIEKRQSVAFWCNPISGHATLYWYQQILGQGPKLLIQFQNNGVVDDSQLPKDRFSAERLKGVDSTLKIQPAKLEDSAVYLCASSGVRAYEQYFGPGTRLTVT.

This clonotype was seen at least ten times. Here the CDR3 reads CASRDIGGYGYTF. CDR3 DNA: TGCGCCAGCCGGGACATCGGAGGCTATGGCTACACCTTC. The chain joins TRBV4-1 to TRBJ1-2; a possible D gene is TRBD1 (6 bases). The CDR3 loop spans 13 amino acids. V lost 8 bases and J lost 4, with 14 bases in between. Per the germline V gene, CDR1 is MGHRA and CDR2 is YSYEKL.

This clonotype was seen a few times. The V and J genes are TRBV4-3 and TRBJ2-2, with 10 nucleotides matching TRBD1. J lost 6 bases, V lost 0 bases, and 4 bases had no gene match. The CDR3 sequence is 16 residues long. Germline-derived CDR1 and CDR2 are LGHNA and YSLEER. CDR3 sequence reads: CASSQETGGNAGELFF. CDR3 coding DNA: TGCGCCAGCAGCCAAGAGACAGGGGGCAATGCCGGGGAGCTGTTTTTT.

The CDR3 nucleotides are TGTGCCAGCAGCTTTCCTCGGACTAGCGGGGACACAGATACGCAGTATTTT. Residues: CASSFPRTSGDTDTQYF. The rearrangement joins TRBV7-8 to TRBJ2-3; 12 bases line up with TRBD2. Trimming took 3 bases from V and 2 from J; bases not matched to a gene: 6. Germline V gives CDR1 SGHVS, CDR2 FQNEAQ. CDR3 length: 17 amino acids.

This clonotype has more than one count but fewer than ten. The gene calls are TRBV6-1 and TRBJ2-7, with D maybe TRBD2 (6 bases). Per germline, CDR1 MNHNS and CDR2 SASEGT. The CDR3 is made up of 11 amino acids. The V and J ends lost 6 bases and 7 bases respectively, with 10 bases between them. CDR3 DNA: TGTGCCAGCAGCCACGGGGGAGAGCAGTACTTC. It yields the protein CASSHGGEQYF.

This clonotype was detected only a few times. The chain has TRBV6-6 and TRBJ1-4, with TRBD1 identical over 9 bases. CDR1 MNHNY and CDR2 SVGAGI come from the germline V gene (reference sequence). This CDR3 has 15 residues. The J segment lost 8 bases and the V segment lost 0 bases, leaving 4 bases of the junction unmatched. As DNA, the CDR3 is TGTGCCAGCAGTTACTCGACAGGGGGGGCGGAAAAACTGTTTTTT. Its protein is CASSYSTGGAEKLFF.

The chain carries TRBV7-3 and TRBJ1-1; 7 bases agree with TRBD1. Germline V gene lookup returns CDR1 SGHTA and CDR2 FQGTGA. The CDR3 consists of 15 residues. Trimming removed 5 bases from V and 1 base from J; junction bases left unmatched: 7. In DNA form, the CDR3 reads TGTGCCAGCAGCGTTCCAGGGGGGGAGAACACTGAAGCTTTCTTT. The encoded protein is CASSVPGGENTEAFF.

This clonotype has a handful of counts. The chain recombines TRBV7-2 with TRBJ2-7; D gene uncertain. The V gene's germline CDR1 is SGHTA and CDR2 FQGNSA. The CDR3 has 15 amino acids. The ends were cut back, 1 base at V and 3 bases at J, with 13 bases in the middle. The CDR3 DNA reads TGTGCCAGCAGCTTAGAATCGGGCAGCCTCTACGAGCAGTACTTC. Translation gives CASSLESGSLYEQYF. Looking up the rest from reference TRBV7-2 and TRBJ2-7 gives the full variable domain: GAGVSQSPSNKVTEKGKDVELRCDPISGHTALYWYRQSLGQGLEFLIYFQGNSAPDKSGLPSDRFSAERTGGSVSTLTIQRTQQEDSAVYLCASSLESGSLYEQYFGPGTRLTVT.

The sample holds one count of this clonotype. This chain joins TRBV7-2 and TRBJ2-1; 9 bases are a match to TRBD2. The CDR3 loop spans 15 amino acids. Per germline, CDR1 SGHTA and CDR2 FQGNSA. The junction had 9 bases not matched to a gene; V was cut back by 4 bases and J by 8 bases. This CDR3 is CASSSRGGKWDEQFF. The CDR3 DNA sequence: TGTGCCAGCAGCTCGCGGGGGGGAAAGTGGGATGAGCAGTTCTTC.

The chain employs TRBV20-1 and TRBJ1-4, with D uncertain. Trimming pared 6 bases from V and 8 bases from J, leaving 10 bases between. The CDR3 contains 11 residues. Germline loops: CDR1 DFQATT, CDR2 SNEGSKA (reference sequence). The CDR3, as DNA: TGCAGTGCAGAAGAAGGGGAAAAACTGTTTTTT. Translated, it gives CSAEEGEKLFF.

The CDR3 sequence is CASGTGGHQPQHF. The CDR3 DNA follows: TGTGCCAGCGGTACAGGGGGACATCAGCCCCAGCATTTT. This sequence joins TRBV6-1 and TRBJ1-5; 8 bases are shared with TRBD1. Unmatched junction bases numbered 5, after V lost 8 bases and J lost 5 bases. Germline V gene lookup returns CDR1 MNHNS and CDR2 SASEGT. The CDR3 is made up of 13 amino acids.

CDR3 sequence reads: CASSLSRVVGELFF. In DNA form, the CDR3 reads TGTGCCAGCAGTTTAAGTCGGGTCGTCGGGGAGCTGTTTTTT. The chain is built from TRBV27 and TRBJ2-2; D ambiguous. The V end was cut by 2 bases, the J end by 7 bases, with 11 bases between. The length of the CDR3 is 14 residues. Germline V gives CDR1 MNHEY, CDR2 SMNVEV (reference sequence).

This clonotype was counted ten times or more. The V and J genes are TRBV7-2 and TRBJ2-7; TRBD2 matches 9 bases. The CDR3 is made up of 14 amino acids. Per the germline V gene, CDR1 is SGHTA and CDR2 is FQGNSA. V was clipped by 3 bases and J by 3 bases; unmatched bases: 3. The CDR3 reads CASSFAGGDYEQYF. In nucleotides, the CDR3 is TGTGCCAGCAGCTTCGCGGGGGGGGACTACGAGCAGTACTTC.

This chain uses TRBV6-1 with TRBJ1-5, with 7 positions matching TRBD1. The CDR3 spans 14 residues. The junction had 8 bases not matched to a gene; V was cut back by 8 bases and J by 4 bases. Germline V CDR1 and CDR2: MNHNS, SASEGT. The CDR3 DNA follows: TGTGCCAGCGAGTCCGGGACAGTAAATCAGCCCCAGCATTTT. This encodes CASESGTVNQPQHF.

This clonotype has just a few counts. V is TRBV12-3 or TRBV12-4 and J is TRBJ2-7, with 8 bases lining up with TRBD2. This CDR3 has 12 amino acids. V lost 8 bases, J lost 6 bases, and 6 bases stayed unmatched. CDR3 residues: CASSREGGEQYF. Written as DNA, the CDR3 is TGTGCCAGCTCCCGGGAGGGGGGCGAGCAGTACTTC.

Concerning this clonotype itself: This may stem from a read error, because a much larger clone lies one nucleotide away. The CDR3 end shows no conserved phenylalanine or tryptophan, and so a read error is likely. V gene TRBV11-2 combines with J gene TRBJ2-1, with 10 bases fitting TRBD2. The CDR3 is 15 residues long. J lost 8 bases, V lost 3 bases, and 7 bases had no gene match. The germline gives CDR1 SGHAT, CDR2 FQNNGV. The CDR3 nucleotides are TGTGCCAGCAGCTTTACTAGCGGGGTCAACTATGAGCAGTTCTAC. Translated, it gives CASSFTSGVNYEQFY.

Comment on this clonotype: The junction departs from the called germline gene at one end, perhaps through a read error. V gene TRBV29-1 combines with J gene TRBJ1-4; tentatively, D is TRBD1 (5 bases). Germline V lookup: CDR1 SQVTM, CDR2 ANQGSEA. The CDR3 totals 13 residues. For the CDR3, the DNA is TGCAGCGTGGGGGTTGCGGCTAATGAAAAAATGTTTTTT. Its translation: CSVGVAANEKMFF. Looking up the rest from reference TRBV29-1 and TRBJ1-4 gives the full variable domain: SAVISQKPSRDICQRGTSLTIQCQVDSQVTMMFWYRQQPGQSLTLIATANQGSEATYESGFVIDKFPISRPNLTFSTLTVSNMSPEDSSIYLCSVGVAANEKMFFGSGTQLSVL.

J is TRBJ1-6 and V is TRBV6-6; the D is unclear. Germline V CDR1 and CDR2: MNHNY, SVGAGI (reference sequence). V was pared by 5 bases and J by 6 bases, with 14 bases between. The CDR3 sequence is 15 residues long. Here the CDR3 reads CASSPLGVANSPLHF. As DNA, the CDR3 is TGTGCCAGCAGTCCCTTGGGAGTCGCTAATTCACCCCTCCACTTT.

This clonotype was observed a few times. The chain joins TRBV7-9 to TRBJ2-1; 8 bases line up with TRBD1. The CDR3 is 16 amino acids. Trimming at V came to 2 bases and at J to 5 bases, leaving 8 bases not matched to a gene. CDR1 and CDR2 (germline): SEHNR, FQNEAQ (reference sequence). CDR3 region: CASSLTAGTGNNEQFF. The CDR3 DNA reads TGTGCCAGCAGCTTAACCGCCGGGACAGGAAACAATGAGCAGTTCTTC.

This clonotype occurred a few times. This chain joins TRBV6-2 or TRBV6-3 and TRBJ1-5, with D unclear. CDR1 and CDR2 (germline): MNHEY, SVGEGT. The ends were cut back, 2 bases at V and 1 base at J, with 9 bases in the middle. The CDR3 covers 15 residues. Here the CDR3 reads CASSYPESSNQPQHF. DNA of the CDR3: TGTGCCAGCAGTTACCCGGAAAGCAGCAATCAGCCCCAGCATTTT.

The J gene is TRBJ2-3, the V gene TRBV10-2; no clear D gene. This CDR3 contains 12 residues. Germline loops: CDR1 WSHSY, CDR2 SAAADI. Trimming cost V 3 bases and J 5 bases, with 6 bases left between them. Here the CDR3 DNA reads TGCGCCAGCAGTGACCCCCAAGATACGCAGTATTTT. Translating gives CASSDPQDTQYF.

Comment on this clonotype: Possible read error: a much larger clone is one base away. The genes are TRBV11-2 and TRBJ2-7; TRBD1 agrees at 7 bases. The CDR3 has 14 residues. V shed 4 bases, J shed 2 bases, and the junction held 5 bases outside the gene matches. From germline, CDR1 is SGHAT and CDR2 FQNNGV. The CDR3, as DNA: TGTGCCAGCAGCTACCGGGACAGAACCTACGAGCAGTACTTC. Its translation: CASSYRDRTYEQYF.

This clonotype turned up a few times. The chain has TRBV3-1 and TRBJ1-5; D perhaps matches TRBD1 (6 bases). The length of the CDR3 is 15 residues. Per the germline V gene, CDR1 is LGHDT and CDR2 is YNNKEL (reference sequence). Trimming pared 2 bases from V and 4 bases from J, leaving 12 bases between. CDR3 amino acids: CASSQSQGWNQPQHF. CDR3 in DNA: TGTGCCAGCAGCCAATCACAGGGATGGAATCAGCCCCAGCATTTT.

The table lists this clonotype with many counts. This chain uses TRBV27 with TRBJ2-3; TRBD2 agrees at 14 bases. The CDR3 length is 18 residues. After removal of 5 bases from V and 0 bases from J, the junction contained 7 bases not matched to a gene. Germline V gene lookup returns CDR1 MNHEY and CDR2 SMNVEV (reference sequence). In DNA, the CDR3 is TGTGCCAGCAGTCTCCGACTAGCGGGGGGGCCTAGCACAGATACGCAGTATTTT. The encoded protein is CASSLRLAGGPSTDTQYF.

The chain joins TRBV5-5 to TRBJ1-2; D gene uncertain. The germline gives CDR1 SGHKS, CDR2 YYEKEE (reference sequence). Trimming left V 2 bases short and J 6 bases short, with 11 bases between. This CDR3 comprises 13 residues. The CDR3 loop is CASSFGSPDGYTF. The CDR3 DNA reads as TGTGCCAGCAGCTTCGGGTCCCCTGATGGCTACACCTTC.

In its sample, this clonotype was seen many times. V and J are TRBV6-1 and TRBJ2-3; 7 bases map to TRBD1. The junction had 5 bases not matched to a gene; V was cut back by 8 bases and J by 3 bases. This CDR3 spans 13 amino acids. Germline lookup yields CDR1 MNHNS and CDR2 SASEGT. Here the CDR3 reads CASVDRATDTQYF. CDR3 coding DNA: TGTGCCAGCGTTGACAGGGCGACAGATACGCAGTATTTT.